A selection of T cell receptor beta chains follows, all from one sample in a study of tumor-infiltrating lymphocytes in primary liver carcinoma. MiXCR, applied by TCRdb to the multiplex PCR reads, yields one record per CDR3 protein. Of fewer than 350,000 distinct CDR3 sequences in the sample, around 60% are singletons; the top ten hold about 6.1%. Sample: peripheral blood. All receptors come from a man aged 35 to 55 with primary liver carcinoma and hepatitis B virus infection. CDR3s include the opening cysteine and the closing phenylalanine or tryptophan. D genes are given only for firm matches. Expanded clones are given a class, and other clones once, few, many or no size at all.

TRBJ2-2 NA NA TRBV29-1 TGCAGCGCTGGTACCAGTGTAAGGGCGAGGGGACTGGAAACCGGGGAGCTGTTTTTT CSAGTSVRARGLETGELFF
TRBJ1-3 once NA TRBV12-3/TRBV12-4 TGTGCCAGCAGTTTGGCGGGGTCTGGAAACGCCTTATATTTT CASSLAGSGNALYF
TRBJ2-7 many NA TRBV6-6 TGTGCCAGCAGCCCCGGGAGTGGTAACGAGCAGTACTTC CASSPGSGNEQYF
TRBJ2-3 many TRBD2 TRBV10-3 TGTGCCATCGACCGGGGGGCGGGAGGATCAGATACGCAGTATTTT CAIDRGAGGSDTQYF
TRBJ1-5 NA NA TRBV30 TGTGCCTACGCCAGATCGGGGGACGGTCAGCCCCAGCATTTT CAYARSGDGQPQHF
TRBJ2-2 few TRBD1 TRBV5-1 TGCGCCAGCAGAAATAGACAGGGCCGGAATGCCGGGGAGCTGTTTTTT CASRNRQGRNAGELFF
TRBJ1-2 NA NA TRBV28 TGTGCCTGCAGTTCGCACGCTATTCTAAGCCATGGCTACACCTTC CACSSHAILSHGYTF
TRBJ2-7 NA TRBD2 TRBV12-3/TRBV12-4 TGTGCCAGCAGTTTCCGGACTAGAGGAGTTACCTACGAGCAGTACTTC CASSFRTRGVTYEQYF
TRBJ1-3 many NA TRBV11-3 TGTGCCAGCCGGAAGGACAGATCGACGGGAAACACCATATATTTT CASRKDRSTGNTIYF
TRBJ2-7 NA TRBD2 TRBV4-2 TGTGCCAGCAGCCTCGGGTCTAGCGGTACCTTTAGCTCCTACGAGCAGTACTTC CASSLGSSGTFSSYEQYF
TRBJ2-5 NA NA TRBV11-2 TGTGCCAGCAGCTTACAATGGGCCCTGGAGACCCAGTACTTC CASSLQWALETQYF
TRBJ2-2 few NA TRBV5-1 TGCGCCAGCAGCTCCGGGAGAGCCGACGCCGGGGAGCTGTTTTTT CASSSGRADAGELFF
TRBJ2-1 many TRBD1 TRBV6-1 TGTGCCAGCAGGGCCGGGACAGCCTACAATGAGCAGTTCTTC CASRAGTAYNEQFF
TRBJ2-6 NA NA TRBV6-6 TGTGCCAGCGGAGACCTGGTGGCTGGGGCCAACGTCCTGGCTTTT CASGDLVAGANVLAF
TRBJ1-1 NA NA TRBV11-2 TGTGCCAGCAGCCGACGGGTTTCACATGGTAGTAACACTGAAGCTTTCTTT CASSRRVSHGSNTEAFF
TRBJ1-2 NA NA TRBV5-4 TGTGCCAGCAGCATGGAAGCACACTATGGCTACACCTTC CASSMEAHYGYTF
TRBJ2-3 few NA TRBV5-1 TGCGCCAGCAGCTTGTCCATTGATTCAGATACGCAGTATTTT CASSLSIDSDTQYF
TRBJ2-7 NA NA TRBV11-2 TGTGCCGGCAGCTTAGGCGTAGTAGTGGGTATCCGGGAGCAGTACTTC CAGSLGVVVGIREQYF
TRBJ2-3 NA NA TRBV11-2 TGTGCCAGCAGCAGGACTACCGGGATGGCCCCAGATACGCAGTATTTT CASSRTTGMAPDTQYF
TRBJ1-5 NA NA TRBV4-2 TGTGCCAACAGCCAAGATTGGGTAGGGGATCAGCCCCAGCATTTT CANSQDWVGDQPQHF
TRBJ2-7 NA TRBD2 TRBV4-3 TGCCCCAGCAGCCAAGATCTAGCGGGGTTTTTTCTCGAGCAGTACTTC CPSSQDLAGFFLEQYF
TRBJ2-2 NA TRBD1 TRBV29-1 TGCAGCATCCAGGTGCTGGGACAGGGGGACACCGAGGAGCTGTTTTTT CSIQVLGQGDTEELFF
TRBJ2-1 NA NA TRBV5-1 TGCGCCAGCAGCTTGGACGGGTGGGCCTACAATGAGCAGTTCTTC CASSLDGWAYNEQFF
TRBJ2-2 NA NA TRBV6-2/TRBV6-3 TGTGCCAGCAGTCGGGCCGGGGAGACCGGGGAGCTGTTTTTT CASSRAGETGELFF
TRBJ1-1 many NA TRBV6-2/TRBV6-3 TGTGCCAGCAGTTTCGGGTGGGCGAACACTGAAGCTTTCTTT CASSFGWANTEAFF